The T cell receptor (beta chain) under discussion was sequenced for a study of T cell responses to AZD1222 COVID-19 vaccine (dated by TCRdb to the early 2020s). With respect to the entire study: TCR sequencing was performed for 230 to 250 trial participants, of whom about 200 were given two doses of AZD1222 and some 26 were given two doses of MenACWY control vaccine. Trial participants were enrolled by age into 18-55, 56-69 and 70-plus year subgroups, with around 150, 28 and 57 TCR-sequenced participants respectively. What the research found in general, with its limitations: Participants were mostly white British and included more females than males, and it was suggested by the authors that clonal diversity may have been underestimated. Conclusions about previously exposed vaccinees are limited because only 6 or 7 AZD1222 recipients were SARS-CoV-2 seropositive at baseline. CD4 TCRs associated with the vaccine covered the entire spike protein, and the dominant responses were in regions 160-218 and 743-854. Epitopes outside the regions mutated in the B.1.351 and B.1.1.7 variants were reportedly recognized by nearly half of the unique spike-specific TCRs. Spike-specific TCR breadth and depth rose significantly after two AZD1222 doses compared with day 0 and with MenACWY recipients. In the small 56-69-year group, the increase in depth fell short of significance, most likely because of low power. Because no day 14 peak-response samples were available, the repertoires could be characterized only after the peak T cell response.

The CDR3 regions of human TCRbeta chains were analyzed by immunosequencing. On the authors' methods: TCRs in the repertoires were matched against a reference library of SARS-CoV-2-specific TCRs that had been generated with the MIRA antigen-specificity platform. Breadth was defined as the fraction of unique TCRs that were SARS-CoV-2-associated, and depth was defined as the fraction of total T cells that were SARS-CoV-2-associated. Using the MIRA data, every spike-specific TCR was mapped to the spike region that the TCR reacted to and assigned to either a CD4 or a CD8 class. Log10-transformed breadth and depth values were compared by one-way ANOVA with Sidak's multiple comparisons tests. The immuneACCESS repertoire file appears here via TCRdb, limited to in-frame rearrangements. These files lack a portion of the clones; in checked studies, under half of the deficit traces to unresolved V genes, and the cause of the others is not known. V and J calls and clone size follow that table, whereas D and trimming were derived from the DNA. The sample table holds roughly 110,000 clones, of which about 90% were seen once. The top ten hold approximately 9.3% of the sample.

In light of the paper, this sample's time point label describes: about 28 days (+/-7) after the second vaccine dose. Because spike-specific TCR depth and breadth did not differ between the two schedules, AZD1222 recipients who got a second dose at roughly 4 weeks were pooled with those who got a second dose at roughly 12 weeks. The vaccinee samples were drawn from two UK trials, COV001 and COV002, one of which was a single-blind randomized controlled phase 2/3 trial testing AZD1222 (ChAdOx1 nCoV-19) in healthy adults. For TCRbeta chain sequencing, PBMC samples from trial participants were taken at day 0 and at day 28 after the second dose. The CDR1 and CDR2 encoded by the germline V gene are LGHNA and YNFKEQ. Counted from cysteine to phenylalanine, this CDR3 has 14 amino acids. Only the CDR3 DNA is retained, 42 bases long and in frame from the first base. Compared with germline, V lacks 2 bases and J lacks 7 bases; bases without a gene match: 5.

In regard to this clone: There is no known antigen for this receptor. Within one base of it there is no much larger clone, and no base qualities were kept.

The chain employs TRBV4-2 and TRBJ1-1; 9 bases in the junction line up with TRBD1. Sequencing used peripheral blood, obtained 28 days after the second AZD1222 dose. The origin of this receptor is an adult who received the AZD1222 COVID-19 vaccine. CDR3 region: CASSQHRGQGEAFF. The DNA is TGTGCCAGCAGCCAACACAGGGGGCAGGGTGAAGCTTTCTTT.